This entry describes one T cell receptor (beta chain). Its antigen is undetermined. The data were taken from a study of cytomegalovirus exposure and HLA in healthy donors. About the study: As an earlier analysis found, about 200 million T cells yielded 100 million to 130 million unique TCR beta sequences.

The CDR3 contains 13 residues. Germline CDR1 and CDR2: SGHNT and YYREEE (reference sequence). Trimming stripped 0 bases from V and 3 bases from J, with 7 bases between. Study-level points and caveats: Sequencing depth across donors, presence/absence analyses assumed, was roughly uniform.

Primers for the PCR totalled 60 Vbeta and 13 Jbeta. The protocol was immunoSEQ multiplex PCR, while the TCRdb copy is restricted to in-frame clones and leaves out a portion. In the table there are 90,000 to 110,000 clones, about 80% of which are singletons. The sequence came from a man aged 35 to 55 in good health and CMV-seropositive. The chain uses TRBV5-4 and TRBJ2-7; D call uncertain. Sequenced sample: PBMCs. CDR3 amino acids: CASSLGRLYEQYF. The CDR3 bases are TGTGCCAGCAGCTTGGGGCGGCTCTACGAGCAGTACTTC.